The 10 T cell receptor beta chains below all came from one sample that was sequenced in a study of a mutant IDH1 vaccine in newly diagnosed glioma (dated by TCRdb to the early 2020s). The time point label of this sample denotes: week 11, during vaccination. Each vaccine dose was 300 ug of a 20-mer mutant IDH1 peptide in Montanide, given subcutaneously with topical imiquimod. The library was prepared using the immunoSEQ multiplex PCR assay. This immuneACCESS table, as held by TCRdb, lists in-frame sequences with V and J called but not all clones. Of the missing ones, under half trace to an unresolved V gene in checked studies; the others have no known cause. Across this sample there are roughly 60,000 clones, with about four fifths seen only once. In total, the top ten clones hold roughly 3.6% of the sample. No antigen is known for these receptors. This specimen was PBMCs, taken from a glioma patient whose treatment included an IDH1 peptide vaccine. The receptor source for this set is a young man with glioma.

V and J are TRBV2 and TRBJ2-7, with D possibly being TRBD2 (5 bases). V gave up 3 bases and J gave up 1 base, with 10 bases separating them. The CDR3 extends over 14 amino acids. CDR1 SNHLY and CDR2 FYNNEI come from the germline V gene. CDR3 protein: CASSEGSGSYEQYF. For the CDR3, the DNA is TGTGCCAGCAGTGAGGGGAGTGGGTCCTACGAGCAGTACTTC.

The chain couples TRBV7-6 to TRBJ2-1; D not certain. The V end was cut by 3 bases, the J end by 5 bases, with 8 bases between. The CDR3 runs 13 residues. Germline-derived CDR1 and CDR2 are SGHVS and FNYEAQ. The CDR3 nucleotides read TGTGCCAGCAGCTTTAGGCGAAACAATGAGCAGTTCTTC. Its protein is CASSFRRNNEQFF.

This clone was observed a single time. The V and J genes are TRBV19 and TRBJ2-7; D unclear. V was trimmed by 3 bases and J by 3 bases, leaving 15 bases between them. The CDR3 is made up of 15 amino acids. Germline V gene data show CDR1 as LNHDA and CDR2 as SQIVND (reference sequence). The CDR3 loop is CASSIRRSPGYEQYF. The CDR3 DNA sequence: TGTGCCAGTAGTATTCGAAGGAGTCCGGGCTACGAGCAGTACTTC.

The chain couples TRBV5-1 to TRBJ2-3; either TRBD1 or TRBD2 may supply D (5 bases each). The germline CDR1 and CDR2 sequences are SGHRS and YFSETQ. This CDR3 contains 14 residues. V lost 0 bases and J lost 4, with 9 bases in between. CDR3 bases: TGCGCCAGCAGCTTGGAGGGGACCCCAGATACGCAGTATTTT. Amino acid sequence: CASSLEGTPDTQYF.

The rearrangement joins TRBV11-2 to TRBJ2-5; 7 bases agree with TRBD1. The junction had 6 bases not matched to a gene; V was cut back by 0 bases and J by 2 bases. Germline V lookup: CDR1 SGHAT, CDR2 FQNNGV. The length of the CDR3 is 16 residues. DNA of the CDR3: TGTGCCAGCAGCTTAGAAATTAGGGGGCAGCAAGAGACCCAGTACTTC. Amino acids: CASSLEIRGQQETQYF.

The rearrangement links TRBV6-5 to TRBJ1-2, with a weak D call TRBD1 (5 bases). The V end lost 0 bases, the J end lost 4 bases, and 9 bases lay between the germline ends. The CDR3 contains 14 residues. In germline, CDR1 is MNHEY, CDR2 SVGAGI. In DNA, the CDR3 is TGTGCCAGCAGTTACTCCCGTGGGGGCTATGGCTACACCTTC. Protein: CASSYSRGGYGYTF.

This clone has more than one count but fewer than ten. The chain links TRBV5-6 to TRBJ1-4; the D gene is possibly TRBD1 (5 bases). Trimming removed 1 base at V and 8 bases at J, with 18 bases between. Per germline, CDR1 SGHDT and CDR2 YYEEEE. The length of the CDR3 is 16 residues. The DNA for the CDR3 is TGTGCCAGCAGCTTGCTCACAGGACAAGGGGACGAAAAACTGTTTTTT. Translated, it gives CASSLLTGQGDEKLFF.

This clone has just one count. The rearrangement links TRBV7-8 to TRBJ2-1, with 8 bases aligning to TRBD2. The germline V gene encodes CDR1 SGHVS and CDR2 FQNEAQ. This CDR3 region has 16 residues. Losses at the gene ends were 1 base for V and 10 bases for J; bases not matched to a gene: 12. The CDR3 region is CASSLGAGRGTYEQFF. CDR3 in DNA: TGTGCCAGCAGCTTAGGAGCCGGGAGGGGGACGTACGAGCAGTTCTTC. The whole variable domain, filled in from reference TRBV7-8 and TRBJ2-1, reads GAGVSQSPRYKVAKRGQDVALRCDPISGHVSLFWYQQALGQGPEFLTYFQNEAQLDKSGLPSDRFFAERPEGSVSTLKIQRTQQEDSAVYLCASSLGAGRGTYEQFFGPGTRLTVL.

V is TRBV7-3 and J is TRBJ2-5; TRBD1 matches 7 bases. With V trimmed by 0 bases and J by 1 base, 2 bases remained unmatched. CDR1 is SGHTA, CDR2 FQGTGA, per germline. The CDR3 spans 15 residues. CDR3 amino acids: CASSLTGQRQETQYF. The CDR3 DNA follows: TGTGCCAGCAGCTTAACGGGACAGCGCCAAGAGACCCAGTACTTC.

This clone has more than one count but fewer than ten. The chain recombines TRBV6-6 with TRBJ1-1; 8 nucleotides align to TRBD1. The V gene's germline CDR1 is MNHNY and CDR2 SVGAGI (reference sequence). CDR3 length: 11 residues. J lost 8 bases, V lost 6 bases, and 2 bases had no gene match. The chain's CDR3 is CASSWTGEAFF. The CDR3 DNA is TGTGCCAGCAGCTGGACAGGGGAAGCTTTCTTT.